This T cell receptor (beta chain) was captured by sequencing in a study of cytotoxic CD8 clonotypes in ibrutinib-treated CLL. Assay used: immunoSEQ multiplex PCR; TCRdb lists only in-frame clones, some missing. The sample shows 35,000 to 45,000 clones, more than 60% of them seen only once. Germline assignment: CDR1 MNHEY and CDR2 SMNVEV (reference sequence). V shed 6 bases, J shed 0 bases, and the junction held 4 bases outside the gene matches. The CDR3 has 14 amino acids. This specimen was PBMCs, taken after 12 months of ibrutinib treatment. J is TRBJ1-2 and V is TRBV27, with 7 bases identical to TRBD1. The TCR was taken from a human donor with chronic lymphocytic leukemia. The CDR3 protein is CASSQGTANYGYTF. The DNA of the CDR3 is TGTGCCAGCAGCCAGGGGACAGCTAACTATGGCTACACCTTC.